The rows below give T cell receptor beta chains drawn from one sample of a study of blood T cell repertoires in COVID-19. Repertoires were generated with immunoSEQ multiplex PCR, while TCRdb's copy carries only in-frame clones and drops some. This table has 400,000 or so clones, over 75% appearing once. Sequenced input: PBMCs or T cells enriched from blood (not recorded which). The receptors were gathered from a woman between 40 and 55 years old with acute COVID-19. Each CDR3 is given with its conserved first and last residue. Each record gives: clone size, V gene, J gene, D gene, CDR3 protein, CDR3 DNA. D genes are given only for firm matches. The size field is filled for only some rows; it gives once, few, many or a size class.

clone_size: .
v_call: TRBV10-3
j_call: TRBJ1-6
d_call: .
cdr3_aa: CAISEDSNFYNSPLHF
cdr3_nt: TGTGCCATCAGTGAAGACAGCAACTTTTATAATTCACCCCTCCACTTT

clone_size: .
v_call: TRBV7-6
j_call: TRBJ1-1
d_call: TRBD1
cdr3_aa: CASSFPYRGPNTEAFF
cdr3_nt: TGTGCCAGCAGCTTCCCCTACAGGGGTCCGAACACTGAAGCTTTCTTT

clone_size: .
v_call: TRBV5-8
j_call: TRBJ2-7
d_call: TRBD2
cdr3_aa: CASSLSFGGGLPSYEQYF
cdr3_nt: TGTGCCAGCAGCTTATCCTTCGGCGGGGGGCTACCCTCCTACGAGCAGTACTTC

clone_size: once
v_call: TRBV7-9
j_call: TRBJ1-2
d_call: .
cdr3_aa: CASTPDGGGYGYTF
cdr3_nt: TGTGCCAGCACCCCCGACGGAGGAGGCTATGGCTACACCTTC

clone_size: .
v_call: TRBV5-6
j_call: TRBJ1-3
d_call: .
cdr3_aa: CASSLDRTLSGNTIYF
cdr3_nt: TGTGCCAGCAGCTTGGACAGGACCCTCTCTGGAAACACCATATATTTT

clone_size: .
v_call: TRBV20-1
j_call: TRBJ2-3
d_call: TRBD1
cdr3_aa: CSASRATQGVDTQYF
cdr3_nt: TGCAGTGCTAGTAGGGCTACGCAGGGGGTAGATACGCAGTATTTT

clone_size: .
v_call: TRBV5-1
j_call: TRBJ1-5
d_call: .
cdr3_aa: CASSRIGGEVQHF
cdr3_nt: TGCGCCAGCAGCCGGATCGGCGGGGAGGTGCAGCATTTT

clone_size: .
v_call: TRBV6-5
j_call: TRBJ1-4
d_call: .
cdr3_aa: CARRDRATNEKLFF
cdr3_nt: TGTGCCAGACGAGACAGAGCAACTAATGAAAAACTGTTTTTT

clone_size: .
v_call: TRBV29-1
j_call: TRBJ2-3
d_call: TRBD2
cdr3_aa: CSTTWGAGAPGNTQYF
cdr3_nt: TGCAGCACCACATGGGGAGCGGGGGCTCCCGGGAATACGCAGTATTTT

clone_size: .
v_call: TRBV10-3
j_call: TRBJ1-3
d_call: .
cdr3_aa: CAIMSSRGSGNTIYF
cdr3_nt: TGTGCCATCATGTCGTCCAGGGGCTCTGGAAACACCATATATTTT

clone_size: .
v_call: TRBV29-1
j_call: TRBJ2-3
d_call: TRBD2
cdr3_aa: CSAGTSGSTDTQYF
cdr3_nt: TGCAGCGCCGGGACTAGCGGTTCTACAGATACGCAGTATTTT

clone_size: .
v_call: TRBV5-1
j_call: TRBJ1-1
d_call: TRBD1
cdr3_aa: CASSWTGNVAFF
cdr3_nt: TGCGCCAGCAGCTGGACAGGGAATGTAGCTTTCTTT

clone_size: .
v_call: TRBV6-5
j_call: TRBJ1-3
d_call: .
cdr3_aa: CASSRGSSGNTIYF
cdr3_nt: TGTGCCAGCTCGCGGGGGAGCTCTGGAAACACCATATATTTT

clone_size: .
v_call: TRBV24-1
j_call: TRBJ1-4
d_call: .
cdr3_aa: CATSDPGSTYEKLFF
cdr3_nt: TGTGCCACCAGTGACCCCGGGAGCACCTATGAAAAACTGTTTTTT

clone_size: .
v_call: TRBV6-5
j_call: TRBJ2-2
d_call: .
cdr3_aa: CASGRGTQTGELFF
cdr3_nt: TGTGCCAGCGGTCGGGGGACCCAAACTGGGGAGCTGTTTTTT

clone_size: .
v_call: TRBV5-4
j_call: TRBJ2-7
d_call: TRBD1
cdr3_aa: CASSYSTGQGVYEQYF
cdr3_nt: TGTGCCAGCAGCTACTCTACGGGACAGGGGGTTTACGAGCAGTACTTC

clone_size: .
v_call: TRBV2
j_call: TRBJ2-5
d_call: TRBD2
cdr3_aa: CASITSGGAGETQYF
cdr3_nt: TGTGCCAGCATTACTAGCGGGGGGGCAGGAGAGACCCAGTACTTC

clone_size: .
v_call: TRBV9
j_call: TRBJ1-4
d_call: .
cdr3_aa: CASSVAGVNEKLFF
cdr3_nt: TGTGCCAGCAGCGTAGCAGGGGTAAATGAAAAACTGTTTTTT

clone_size: .
v_call: TRBV6-5
j_call: TRBJ2-7
d_call: .
cdr3_aa: CASSLQQGNSDEQYF
cdr3_nt: TGTGCCAGCAGCTTACAACAGGGAAACTCGGACGAGCAGTACTTC

clone_size: .
v_call: TRBV5-4
j_call: TRBJ2-1
d_call: .
cdr3_aa: CASSPGDGNKQFF
cdr3_nt: TGTGCCAGCAGCCCGGGGGACGGTAATAAACAGTTCTTC

clone_size: .
v_call: TRBV5-6
j_call: TRBJ1-4
d_call: .
cdr3_aa: CASSLGGIRSNEKLFF
cdr3_nt: TGTGCCAGCAGCTTGGGCGGTATTCGGTCTAATGAAAAACTGTTTTTT

clone_size: .
v_call: TRBV30
j_call: TRBJ1-2
d_call: .
cdr3_aa: CACNPSGEFGYTF
cdr3_nt: TGTGCCTGCAACCCATCAGGGGAGTTTGGCTACACCTTC

clone_size: .
v_call: TRBV18
j_call: TRBJ1-1
d_call: TRBD1
cdr3_aa: CASSRLTGHEQNTEAFF
cdr3_nt: TGTGCCAGCTCACGATTGACAGGGCACGAGCAAAACACTGAAGCTTTCTTT

clone_size: .
v_call: TRBV7-9
j_call: TRBJ1-1
d_call: .
cdr3_aa: CASSSDYHAEAFF
cdr3_nt: TGTGCCAGCAGCTCAGACTACCACGCTGAAGCTTTCTTT

clone_size: .
v_call: TRBV19
j_call: TRBJ1-1
d_call: .
cdr3_aa: CASSQGTEAFF
cdr3_nt: TGTGCCAGCAGCCAGGGAACTGAAGCTTTCTTT

clone_size: .
v_call: TRBV19
j_call: TRBJ1-5
d_call: TRBD1
cdr3_aa: CASRDRMQPQHF
cdr3_nt: TGTGCCAGTAGGGACAGGATGCAGCCCCAGCATTTT

clone_size: .
v_call: TRBV6-5
j_call: TRBJ1-5
d_call: TRBD1
cdr3_aa: CASRQGPNQPQHF
cdr3_nt: TGTGCCAGCAGACAGGGGCCCAATCAGCCCCAGCATTTT

clone_size: .
v_call: TRBV18
j_call: TRBJ2-3
d_call: TRBD1
cdr3_aa: CASSPSGGRADTQYF
cdr3_nt: TGTGCCAGCTCACCATCAGGGGGCCGGGCAGATACGCAGTATTTT

clone_size: .
v_call: TRBV6-2/TRBV6-3
j_call: TRBJ1-5
d_call: .
cdr3_aa: CASSPGEADQPQHF
cdr3_nt: TGTGCCAGCAGTCCCGGGGAGGCGGATCAGCCCCAGCATTTT

clone_size: .
v_call: TRBV12-3/TRBV12-4
j_call: TRBJ2-7
d_call: TRBD2
cdr3_aa: CASSLAESYEQYF
cdr3_nt: TGTGCCAGCAGTCTAGCGGAGAGCTACGAGCAGTACTTC

clone_size: .
v_call: TRBV19
j_call: TRBJ2-6
d_call: .
cdr3_aa: CASSIRGFSGANVLTF
cdr3_nt: TGTGCCAGTAGTATCCGGGGTTTCTCTGGGGCCAACGTCCTGACTTTC

clone_size: .
v_call: TRBV19
j_call: TRBJ1-1
d_call: TRBD1
cdr3_aa: CASSIPTRQGGTEAFF
cdr3_nt: TGTGCCAGTAGTATACCTACTAGACAGGGTGGCACTGAAGCTTTCTTT

clone_size: .
v_call: TRBV20-1
j_call: TRBJ1-2
d_call: .
cdr3_aa: CSASVLQRNYGYTF
cdr3_nt: TGCAGTGCTAGTGTGCTCCAGCGTAACTATGGCTACACCTTC

clone_size: .
v_call: TRBV5-6
j_call: TRBJ1-5
d_call: .
cdr3_aa: CASSLKGWNGNQPQHF
cdr3_nt: TGTGCCAGCAGCTTAAAGGGGTGGAATGGCAATCAGCCCCAGCATTTT

clone_size: .
v_call: TRBV7-9
j_call: TRBJ2-2
d_call: TRBD2
cdr3_aa: CASASEGLAGGRNTGELFF
cdr3_nt: TGTGCCAGCGCATCGGAGGGACTAGCGGGGGGAAGGAACACCGGGGAGCTGTTTTTT

clone_size: .
v_call: TRBV2
j_call: TRBJ1-2
d_call: .
cdr3_aa: CASSTQGSGYTF
cdr3_nt: TGTGCCAGCAGCACTCAGGGGAGCGGCTACACCTTC

clone_size: .
v_call: TRBV5-1
j_call: TRBJ1-1
d_call: .
cdr3_aa: CASSVEWGLNTEAFF
cdr3_nt: TGCGCCAGCAGCGTGGAGTGGGGGCTGAACACTGAAGCTTTCTTT

clone_size: .
v_call: TRBV29-1
j_call: TRBJ1-3
d_call: TRBD1
cdr3_aa: CSAGQGGGNTIYF
cdr3_nt: TGCAGCGCTGGACAGGGTGGAGGGAACACCATATATTTT

clone_size: .
v_call: TRBV5-4
j_call: TRBJ2-7
d_call: TRBD2
cdr3_aa: CASSTRGSGRYEQYF
cdr3_nt: TGTGCCAGCAGCACCCGGGGGAGCGGGAGATACGAGCAGTACTTC

clone_size: .
v_call: TRBV7-7
j_call: TRBJ2-1
d_call: TRBD2
cdr3_aa: CASSPTGGVGNEQFF
cdr3_nt: TGTGCCAGCAGCCCTACGGGGGGGGTGGGCAATGAGCAGTTCTTC

clone_size: .
v_call: TRBV3-1/TRBV3-2
j_call: TRBJ1-2
d_call: TRBD1
cdr3_aa: CASSQSPGQGIFGYTF
cdr3_nt: TGTGCCAGCAGCCAGTCACCGGGACAGGGGATTTTTGGCTACACCTTC